Listed below are T cell receptor beta chains from one sample, sequenced in a study of blood T cell repertoires in COVID-19. This table comes from immunoSEQ multiplex PCR, and its TCRdb copy is limited to in-frame clones, with some not included. This sample yields 90,000 to 150,000 clones, of which about 80% are seen a single time; almost 4% belongs to the top ten. Sequencing was done on a sample of peripheral blood. These receptors were collected from a woman aged 80 or older with acute or convalescent COVID-19. CDR3s include the opening cysteine and the closing phenylalanine or tryptophan. A D gene is named only where the DNA matches it firmly. Only part of the rows carry a size: once, few, many, or a class if the clone is expanded.

abundance: NA; d_gene: NA; v_gene: TRBV6-6; j_gene: TRBJ1-5; CDR3nt: TGTGCCAGCACCACCTCGCAGGGGAGTCAGCCCCAGCATTTT; CDR3aa: CASTTSQGSQPQHF
abundance: NA; d_gene: NA; v_gene: TRBV9; j_gene: TRBJ2-3; CDR3nt: TGTGCCAGCAGCGTAGGGCAGGGCCTCACAGATACGCAGTATTTT; CDR3aa: CASSVGQGLTDTQYF
abundance: NA; d_gene: NA; v_gene: TRBV28; j_gene: TRBJ2-1; CDR3nt: TGTGCCAGCAGTTCCGGACTAAAGGGGAGGCAGTTCTTC; CDR3aa: CASSSGLKGRQFF
abundance: NA; d_gene: NA; v_gene: TRBV21-1; j_gene: TRBJ2-7; CDR3nt: TGTGCCAGCAGCAACAAGTCGGTAGGAGCGGGAGGTCTCGAGCAGTACTTC; CDR3aa: CASSNKSVGAGGLEQYF
abundance: NA; d_gene: NA; v_gene: TRBV3-1/TRBV3-2; j_gene: TRBJ2-7; CDR3nt: TGTGCCAGCAGCCAATCACGGTTGTCGTACGAGCAGTACTTC; CDR3aa: CASSQSRLSYEQYF
abundance: NA; d_gene: NA; v_gene: TRBV28; j_gene: TRBJ1-5; CDR3nt: TGTGCCAGCAGTTGGGGGGGGGCAGGAGGCAATCAGCCCCAGCATTTT; CDR3aa: CASSWGGAGGNQPQHF
abundance: NA; d_gene: NA; v_gene: TRBV28; j_gene: TRBJ1-1; CDR3nt: TGTGCCAGCCTCGCGGGGAACACTGAAGCTTTCTTT; CDR3aa: CASLAGNTEAFF
abundance: NA; d_gene: TRBD1; v_gene: TRBV6-5; j_gene: TRBJ1-2; CDR3nt: TGTGCCAGCAGGAAAACAGGGGGCCTCTATGGCTACACCTTC; CDR3aa: CASRKTGGLYGYTF
abundance: once; d_gene: NA; v_gene: TRBV2; j_gene: TRBJ1-2; CDR3nt: TGTGCCAGCAGCGATCGTCGCAGATCTAACTATGGCTACACCTTC; CDR3aa: CASSDRRRSNYGYTF
abundance: NA; d_gene: NA; v_gene: TRBV6-6; j_gene: TRBJ1-1; CDR3nt: TGTGCCAGCAGTTACCCCGCGGGCTCGAACACTGAAGCTTTCTTT; CDR3aa: CASSYPAGSNTEAFF
abundance: NA; d_gene: TRBD2; v_gene: TRBV4-3; j_gene: TRBJ2-2; CDR3nt: TGCGCCAGCAGCCAAGGACTAGCAGGGACCGGGGAGCTGTTTTTT; CDR3aa: CASSQGLAGTGELFF
abundance: NA; d_gene: TRBD2; v_gene: TRBV6-5; j_gene: TRBJ2-5; CDR3nt: TGTGCCAGCAGCGATAGCGGGATGGGGCAAGAGACCCAGTACTTC; CDR3aa: CASSDSGMGQETQYF
abundance: NA; d_gene: TRBD1; v_gene: TRBV4-2; j_gene: TRBJ1-4; CDR3nt: TGTGCCAGCAGCCAGTCACCGGGACAGGGGGCGTTTACACTGTTTTTT; CDR3aa: CASSQSPGQGAFTLFF
abundance: NA; d_gene: TRBD1; v_gene: TRBV10-3; j_gene: TRBJ2-7; CDR3nt: TGTGCCACGGTCCGGGGCACAGGGGAACTCGACGAGCAGTACTTC; CDR3aa: CATVRGTGELDEQYF
abundance: NA; d_gene: TRBD1; v_gene: TRBV18; j_gene: TRBJ2-5; CDR3nt: TGTGCCAGCTCACCGACAGGGAAAGAGACCCAGTACTTC; CDR3aa: CASSPTGKETQYF
abundance: NA; d_gene: NA; v_gene: TRBV6-5; j_gene: TRBJ2-7; CDR3nt: TGTGCCAGCTTCCGTCTAAATGAGCAGTACTTC; CDR3aa: CASFRLNEQYF
abundance: NA; d_gene: TRBD2; v_gene: TRBV29-1; j_gene: TRBJ2-1; CDR3nt: TGCAGCGTTCGACTAGCGGGAGATGAGCAGTTCTTC; CDR3aa: CSVRLAGDEQFF
abundance: few; d_gene: TRBD1; v_gene: TRBV5-8; j_gene: TRBJ2-7; CDR3nt: TGTGCCAGCAGCTTGGCCGGGACAGGGGCCCTCTACGAGCAGTACTTC; CDR3aa: CASSLAGTGALYEQYF
abundance: NA; d_gene: TRBD2; v_gene: TRBV7-3; j_gene: TRBJ2-1; CDR3nt: TGTGCCAGCAGCACCAGACTAGCGGGAGAGGATGAGCAGTTCTTC; CDR3aa: CASSTRLAGEDEQFF
abundance: once; d_gene: TRBD1; v_gene: TRBV4-3; j_gene: TRBJ1-2; CDR3nt: TGCGCCAGCAGCCGGGGACAGGGGGCTTGGTATGGCTACACCTTC; CDR3aa: CASSRGQGAWYGYTF
abundance: NA; d_gene: NA; v_gene: TRBV7-9; j_gene: TRBJ1-3; CDR3nt: TGTGCCAGCAGCCCGCCGAGGGTCGCTGGAAACACCATATATTTT; CDR3aa: CASSPPRVAGNTIYF
abundance: NA; d_gene: NA; v_gene: TRBV5-1; j_gene: TRBJ1-4; CDR3nt: TGCGCCAGCAGCTTGGGACAGCGGGCGGAAAAACTGTTTTTT; CDR3aa: CASSLGQRAEKLFF
abundance: NA; d_gene: NA; v_gene: TRBV7-2; j_gene: TRBJ1-2; CDR3nt: TGTGCCAGCAGCTTAGCGGCAGGGAAAGTCTATGGCTACACCTTC; CDR3aa: CASSLAAGKVYGYTF
abundance: NA; d_gene: TRBD1; v_gene: TRBV6-5; j_gene: TRBJ2-2; CDR3nt: TGTGCCAGCAGAGACAGGGTATCCACCGGGGAGCTGTTTTTT; CDR3aa: CASRDRVSTGELFF
abundance: NA; d_gene: NA; v_gene: TRBV7-3; j_gene: TRBJ2-1; CDR3nt: TGTGCCAGCAGCTTAAGGTGGAGCTCCTACAATGAGCAGTTCTTC; CDR3aa: CASSLRWSSYNEQFF
abundance: many; d_gene: TRBD2; v_gene: TRBV19; j_gene: TRBJ2-7; CDR3nt: TGTGCCAGTAGTATCCCCCAGCGGGGATACGAGCAGTACTTC; CDR3aa: CASSIPQRGYEQYF
abundance: NA; d_gene: TRBD1; v_gene: TRBV19; j_gene: TRBJ1-1; CDR3nt: TGTGCCAGTAGTATCCAGGGGGGAATGAACACTGAAGCTTTCTTT; CDR3aa: CASSIQGGMNTEAFF
abundance: NA; d_gene: TRBD2; v_gene: TRBV30; j_gene: TRBJ2-1; CDR3nt: TGTGCCTGGAGTCCTGGGACTAGTAAGTTCTTC; CDR3aa: CAWSPGTSKFF
abundance: NA; d_gene: NA; v_gene: TRBV7-2; j_gene: TRBJ2-5; CDR3nt: TGTGCCAGCAGCTCTTCGACATCGCAAGAGACCCAGTACTTC; CDR3aa: CASSSSTSQETQYF
abundance: NA; d_gene: NA; v_gene: TRBV30; j_gene: TRBJ2-7; CDR3nt: TGTGCCTGTACTCGTAGTACCAACTACGAGCAGTACTTC; CDR3aa: CACTRSTNYEQYF
abundance: NA; d_gene: TRBD1; v_gene: TRBV6-2/TRBV6-3; j_gene: TRBJ1-5; CDR3nt: TGTGCCAGCAGCTTCGGGCCCTTGACCCCTGGGACAGCAAGCAATCAGCCCCAGCATTTT; CDR3aa: CASSFGPLTPGTASNQPQHF
abundance: NA; d_gene: NA; v_gene: TRBV6-5; j_gene: TRBJ1-3; CDR3nt: TGTGCCAGCAGTCTACAGGGTGGGGGAAACACCATATATTTT; CDR3aa: CASSLQGGGNTIYF
abundance: NA; d_gene: NA; v_gene: TRBV30; j_gene: TRBJ1-4; CDR3nt: TGTGCCTGGAGTCCCCCCGATGAAAAACTGTTTTTT; CDR3aa: CAWSPPDEKLFF
abundance: NA; d_gene: NA; v_gene: TRBV3-1/TRBV3-2; j_gene: TRBJ2-2; CDR3nt: TGTGCCAGCAGCCCCCTTTCCGGGGAGCTGTTTTTT; CDR3aa: CASSPLSGELFF
abundance: NA; d_gene: TRBD1; v_gene: TRBV5-1; j_gene: TRBJ2-7; CDR3nt: TGCGCCAGCAGCACCGGGACAGGCTCCTACGAGCAGTACTTC; CDR3aa: CASSTGTGSYEQYF
abundance: NA; d_gene: TRBD1; v_gene: TRBV5-1; j_gene: TRBJ1-2; CDR3nt: TGCGCCAGCAGCCCCCCGGGACAGAACTATGGCTACACCTTC; CDR3aa: CASSPPGQNYGYTF
abundance: NA; d_gene: TRBD2; v_gene: TRBV7-9; j_gene: TRBJ2-1; CDR3nt: TGTGCCAGCAGCTCTAGCGGGAGGGGATCCTACAATGAGCAGTTCTTC; CDR3aa: CASSSSGRGSYNEQFF
abundance: NA; d_gene: NA; v_gene: TRBV10-2; j_gene: TRBJ1-1; CDR3nt: TGCGCCAGCAGTTTCTCCTCGAACACTGAAGCTTTCTTT; CDR3aa: CASSFSSNTEAFF
abundance: NA; d_gene: NA; v_gene: TRBV15; j_gene: TRBJ2-1; CDR3nt: TGTGCCACCAGCAGCACAGGGTTCGACAATGAGCAGTTCTTC; CDR3aa: CATSSTGFDNEQFF
abundance: once; d_gene: TRBD1; v_gene: TRBV5-4; j_gene: TRBJ1-4; CDR3nt: TGTGCCAGCAGCTTGGATCAGGGGGTAGAGGAAAAACTGTTTTTT; CDR3aa: CASSLDQGVEEKLFF
abundance: NA; d_gene: TRBD2; v_gene: TRBV6-1; j_gene: TRBJ2-1; CDR3nt: TGTGCCAGCAGTGACATCGGTCAGGGAGGGGACAATGAGCAGTTCTTC; CDR3aa: CASSDIGQGGDNEQFF
abundance: NA; d_gene: TRBD1; v_gene: TRBV5-5; j_gene: TRBJ1-1; CDR3nt: TGTGCCAGCAGCTTCCAGGGGGCCGTTACTGAAGCTTTCTTT; CDR3aa: CASSFQGAVTEAFF
abundance: NA; d_gene: NA; v_gene: TRBV5-6; j_gene: TRBJ1-2; CDR3nt: TGTGCCAGCAGCGTGGGCGGCGGGAGCGGCTACACCTTC; CDR3aa: CASSVGGGSGYTF
abundance: NA; d_gene: NA; v_gene: TRBV7-9; j_gene: TRBJ1-1; CDR3nt: TGTGCCAGCAGCTTAGGGACAGCGAACACTGAAGCTTTCTTT; CDR3aa: CASSLGTANTEAFF
abundance: NA; d_gene: NA; v_gene: TRBV20-1; j_gene: TRBJ2-3; CDR3nt: TGCAGTGCTAGTGCCCCCCGACTATTCACAGATACGCAGTATTTT; CDR3aa: CSASAPRLFTDTQYF
abundance: NA; d_gene: TRBD1; v_gene: TRBV6-5; j_gene: TRBJ1-1; CDR3nt: TGTGCCAGCAGTTACCCGGGGACCAGGGGGCAGGCTTTCTTT; CDR3aa: CASSYPGTRGQAFF
abundance: NA; d_gene: NA; v_gene: TRBV7-6; j_gene: TRBJ2-1; CDR3nt: TGTGCCAGCAGCTTAGGCATTATGAGCTCCTACAATGAGCAGTTCTTC; CDR3aa: CASSLGIMSSYNEQFF
abundance: NA; d_gene: TRBD1; v_gene: TRBV18; j_gene: TRBJ1-3; CDR3nt: TGTGCCAGCTCACCAAGGGACAGGGCTGGAAACACCATATATTTT; CDR3aa: CASSPRDRAGNTIYF
abundance: NA; d_gene: TRBD2; v_gene: TRBV5-6; j_gene: TRBJ2-1; CDR3nt: TGTGCCAGCAGCCTTCCGGGACTAGCAGGCTACAATGAGCAGTTCTTC; CDR3aa: CASSLPGLAGYNEQFF
abundance: once; d_gene: NA; v_gene: TRBV3-1/TRBV3-2; j_gene: TRBJ1-6; CDR3nt: TGTGCCAGCAGCCAAGACAAACAGGGTTGGAATTCACCCCTCCACTTT; CDR3aa: CASSQDKQGWNSPLHF
abundance: NA; d_gene: TRBD2; v_gene: TRBV3-1/TRBV3-2; j_gene: TRBJ2-7; CDR3nt: TGTGCCAGCAGCCAATCAAGGACTAGCACCGAGCAGTACTTC; CDR3aa: CASSQSRTSTEQYF
abundance: few; d_gene: NA; v_gene: TRBV5-1; j_gene: TRBJ2-2; CDR3nt: TGCGCCAGCAGCTCTCCTAGCGCATTACGGGCCGGGGAGCTGTTTTTT; CDR3aa: CASSSPSALRAGELFF
abundance: once; d_gene: TRBD1; v_gene: TRBV29-1; j_gene: TRBJ1-2; CDR3nt: TGCAGCGTTGTTGAAGGGGGCAGGAACTATGGCTACACCTTC; CDR3aa: CSVVEGGRNYGYTF
abundance: NA; d_gene: NA; v_gene: TRBV19; j_gene: TRBJ2-6; CDR3nt: TGTGCCAGTAGTATGTCAGTGGTCTCTGGGGCCAACGTCCTGACTTTC; CDR3aa: CASSMSVVSGANVLTF
abundance: NA; d_gene: NA; v_gene: TRBV20-1; j_gene: TRBJ2-7; CDR3nt: TGCAGTGCTCAGGCGGGGCACGAGCAGTACTTC; CDR3aa: CSAQAGHEQYF
abundance: NA; d_gene: NA; v_gene: TRBV5-1; j_gene: TRBJ1-1; CDR3nt: TGCGCCAGCAGCTTGGCCGACAGAAAGGTTGAAGCTTTCTTT; CDR3aa: CASSLADRKVEAFF
abundance: NA; d_gene: TRBD1; v_gene: TRBV7-2; j_gene: TRBJ1-1; CDR3nt: TGTGCCAGCAGCTTTGAGACAGGGGTGGCCACTGAAGCTTTCTTT; CDR3aa: CASSFETGVATEAFF
abundance: NA; d_gene: TRBD1; v_gene: TRBV7-2; j_gene: TRBJ1-4; CDR3nt: TGTGCCAGCAGCCCCCAGACAGGGGTGGGTGAAAAACTGTTTTTT; CDR3aa: CASSPQTGVGEKLFF
abundance: NA; d_gene: NA; v_gene: TRBV24-1; j_gene: TRBJ2-7; CDR3nt: TGTGCCACCAGTGACGGGGTCTCCTACGAGCAGTACTTC; CDR3aa: CATSDGVSYEQYF
abundance: once; d_gene: NA; v_gene: TRBV10-3; j_gene: TRBJ2-5; CDR3nt: TGTGCCACCGGACATGACCAAGAGACCCAGTACTTC; CDR3aa: CATGHDQETQYF